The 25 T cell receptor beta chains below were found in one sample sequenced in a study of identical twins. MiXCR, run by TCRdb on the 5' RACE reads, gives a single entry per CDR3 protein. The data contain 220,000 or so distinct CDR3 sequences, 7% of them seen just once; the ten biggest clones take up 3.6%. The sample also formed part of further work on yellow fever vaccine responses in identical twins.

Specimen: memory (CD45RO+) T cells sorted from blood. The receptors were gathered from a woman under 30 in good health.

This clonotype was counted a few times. CDR3 protein: CATKSGPWDTEAFF. In DNA, the CDR3 is TGTGCCACAAAGTCCGGTCCCTGGGACACTGAAGCTTTCTTT. The rearrangement joins TRBV10-3 to TRBJ1-1; D remains unclear. Germline V gives CDR1 ENHRY, CDR2 SYGVKD. The CDR3 has 14 residues. V was clipped by 10 bases and J by 3 bases, with 18 bases between them.

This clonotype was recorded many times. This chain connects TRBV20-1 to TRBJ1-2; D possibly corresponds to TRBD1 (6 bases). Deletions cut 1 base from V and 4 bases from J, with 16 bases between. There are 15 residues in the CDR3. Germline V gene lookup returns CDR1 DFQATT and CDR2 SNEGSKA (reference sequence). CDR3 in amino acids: CSARAPAGGGYGYTF. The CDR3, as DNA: TGCAGTGCTAGAGCCCCCGCGGGAGGGGGCTATGGCTACACCTTC.

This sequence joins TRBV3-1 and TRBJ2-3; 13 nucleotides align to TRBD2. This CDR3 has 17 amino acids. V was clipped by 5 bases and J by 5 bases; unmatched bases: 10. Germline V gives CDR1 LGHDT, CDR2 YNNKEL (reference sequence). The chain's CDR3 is CASSSLAGGRILDTQYF. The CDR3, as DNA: TGTGCCAGCAGCTCACTAGCGGGAGGGCGGATTTTAGATACGCAGTATTTT.

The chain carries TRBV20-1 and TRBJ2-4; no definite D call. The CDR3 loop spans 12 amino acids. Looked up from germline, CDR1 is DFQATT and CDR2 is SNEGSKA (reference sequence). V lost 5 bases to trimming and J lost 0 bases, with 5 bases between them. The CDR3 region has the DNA TGCAGTGCTGGAATAGCCAAAAACATTCAGTACTTC. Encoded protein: CSAGIAKNIQYF.

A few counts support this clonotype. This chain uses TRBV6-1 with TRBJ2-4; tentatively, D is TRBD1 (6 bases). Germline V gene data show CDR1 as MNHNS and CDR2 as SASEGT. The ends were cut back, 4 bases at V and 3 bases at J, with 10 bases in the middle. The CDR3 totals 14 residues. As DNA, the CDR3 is TGTGCCAGCAGTGCCGACAGGCTCAAAAACATTCAGTACTTC. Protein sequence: CASSADRLKNIQYF.

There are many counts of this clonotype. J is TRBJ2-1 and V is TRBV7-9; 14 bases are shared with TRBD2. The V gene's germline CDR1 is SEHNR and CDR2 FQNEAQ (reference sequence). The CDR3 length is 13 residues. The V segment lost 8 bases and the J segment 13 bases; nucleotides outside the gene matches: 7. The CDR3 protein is CASGTSGRIEQFF. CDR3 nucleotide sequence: TGTGCCAGCGGGACTAGCGGGAGAATAGAACAGTTCTTC.

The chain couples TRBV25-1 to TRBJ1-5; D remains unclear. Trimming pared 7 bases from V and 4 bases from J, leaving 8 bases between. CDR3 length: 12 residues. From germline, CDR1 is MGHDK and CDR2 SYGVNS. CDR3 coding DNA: TGTGCCAGCAATGTGGGGAATCAGCCCCAGCATTTT. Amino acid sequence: CASNVGNQPQHF.

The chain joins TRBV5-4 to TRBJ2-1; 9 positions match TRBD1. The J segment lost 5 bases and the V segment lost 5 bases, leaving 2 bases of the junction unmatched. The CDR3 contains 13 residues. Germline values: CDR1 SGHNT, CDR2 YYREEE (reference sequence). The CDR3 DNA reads TGTGCCAGCAGTTGGACAGGGGACAATGAGCAGTTCTTC. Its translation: CASSWTGDNEQFF.

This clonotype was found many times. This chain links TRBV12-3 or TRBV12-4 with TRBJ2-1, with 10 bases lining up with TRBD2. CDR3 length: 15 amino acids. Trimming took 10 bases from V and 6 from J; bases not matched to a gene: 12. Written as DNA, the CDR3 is TGTGCCACCCTAAGTCAGGGACTAGCGACCAATGAGCAGTTCTTC. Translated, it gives CATLSQGLATNEQFF.

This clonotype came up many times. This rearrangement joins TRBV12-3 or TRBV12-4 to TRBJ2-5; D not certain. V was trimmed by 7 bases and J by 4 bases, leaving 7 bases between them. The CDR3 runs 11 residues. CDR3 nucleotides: TGTGCCAGCACGGACCTAGAGACCCAGTACTTC. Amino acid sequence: CASTDLETQYF.

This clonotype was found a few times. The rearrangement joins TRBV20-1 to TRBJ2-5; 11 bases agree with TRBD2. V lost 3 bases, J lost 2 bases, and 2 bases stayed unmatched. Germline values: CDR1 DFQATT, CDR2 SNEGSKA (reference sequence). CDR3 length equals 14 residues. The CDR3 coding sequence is TGCAGTGCTAGTGCTAGCGGGGGGCAAGAGACCCAGTACTTC. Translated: CSASASGGQETQYF.

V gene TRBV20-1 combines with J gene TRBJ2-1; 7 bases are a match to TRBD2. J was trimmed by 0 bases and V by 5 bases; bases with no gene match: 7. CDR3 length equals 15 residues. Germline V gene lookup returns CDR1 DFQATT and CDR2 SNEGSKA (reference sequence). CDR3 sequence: CSALQAGPSYNEQFF. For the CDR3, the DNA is TGCAGTGCTCTCCAAGCGGGGCCCTCCTACAATGAGCAGTTCTTC.

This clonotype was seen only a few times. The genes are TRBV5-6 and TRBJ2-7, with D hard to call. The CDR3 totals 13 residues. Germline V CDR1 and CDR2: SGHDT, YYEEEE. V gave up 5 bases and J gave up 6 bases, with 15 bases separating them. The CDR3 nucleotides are TGTGCCAGCAGTTTGATCAGGCTAGGCGAGCAGTACTTC. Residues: CASSLIRLGEQYF.

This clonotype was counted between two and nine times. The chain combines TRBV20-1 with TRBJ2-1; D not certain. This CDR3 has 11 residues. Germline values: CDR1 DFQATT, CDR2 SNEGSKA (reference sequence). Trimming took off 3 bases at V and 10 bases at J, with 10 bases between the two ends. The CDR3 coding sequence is TGCAGTGCTAGTCGAGAGGACGAGCAGTTCTTC. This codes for CSASREDEQFF.

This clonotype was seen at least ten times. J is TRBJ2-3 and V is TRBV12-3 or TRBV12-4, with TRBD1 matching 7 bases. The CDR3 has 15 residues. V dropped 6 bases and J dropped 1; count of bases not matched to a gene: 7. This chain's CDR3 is CASSPQGLGTDTQYF. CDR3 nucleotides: TGTGCCAGCAGCCCACAGGGGTTAGGCACAGATACGCAGTATTTT.

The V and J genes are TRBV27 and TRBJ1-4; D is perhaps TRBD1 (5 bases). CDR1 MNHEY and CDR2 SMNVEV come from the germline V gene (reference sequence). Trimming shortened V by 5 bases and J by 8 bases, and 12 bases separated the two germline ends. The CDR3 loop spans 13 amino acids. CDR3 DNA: TGTGCCAGCAGTCATAGCGAGGGGGAAAAACTGTTTTTT. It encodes CASSHSEGEKLFF. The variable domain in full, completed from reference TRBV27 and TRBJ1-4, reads EAQVTQNPRYLITVTGKKLTVTCSQNMNHEYMSWYRQDPGLGLRQIYYSMNVEVTDKGDVPEGYKVSRKEKRNFPLILESPSPNQTSLYFCASSHSEGEKLFFGSGTQLSVL.

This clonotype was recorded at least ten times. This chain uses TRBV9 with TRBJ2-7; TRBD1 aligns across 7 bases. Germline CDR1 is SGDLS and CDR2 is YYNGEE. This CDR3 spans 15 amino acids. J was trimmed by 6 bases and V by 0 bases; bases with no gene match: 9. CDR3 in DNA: TGTGCCAGCAGCGTAGTCGAGACAGGGTGGCGCGAGCAGTACTTC. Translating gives CASSVVETGWREQYF.

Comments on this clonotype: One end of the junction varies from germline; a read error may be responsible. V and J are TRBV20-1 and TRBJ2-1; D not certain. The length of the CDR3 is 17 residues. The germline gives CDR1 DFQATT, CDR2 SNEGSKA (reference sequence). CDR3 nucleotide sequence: TGCTGTGCTAGAGAAGAGAGCGACCCGAGCTCCTACAATGAGCAGTTCTTC. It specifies CCAREESDPSSYNEQFF.

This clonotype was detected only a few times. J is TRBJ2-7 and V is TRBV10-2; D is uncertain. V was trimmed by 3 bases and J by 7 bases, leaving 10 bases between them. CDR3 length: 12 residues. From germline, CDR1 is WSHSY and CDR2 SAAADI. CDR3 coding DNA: TGCGCCAGCAGTGAAGGGTTCTTGGAGCAGTACGTC. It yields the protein CASSEGFLEQYV.

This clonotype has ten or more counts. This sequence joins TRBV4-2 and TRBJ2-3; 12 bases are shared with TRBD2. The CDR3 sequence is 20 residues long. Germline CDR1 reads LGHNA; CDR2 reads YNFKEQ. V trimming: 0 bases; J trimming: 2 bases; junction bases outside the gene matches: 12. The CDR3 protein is CASSQDPLASGRAYTDTQYF. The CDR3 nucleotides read TGTGCCAGCAGCCAAGATCCCCTGGCTAGCGGGAGGGCCTACACAGATACGCAGTATTTT.

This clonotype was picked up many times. The CDR3 loop is CASSVGIRGTGRNYGYTF. CDR3 DNA sequence: TGTGCCAGCAGCGTAGGGATCAGAGGGACAGGGAGGAACTATGGCTACACCTTC. The chain uses TRBV9 and TRBJ1-2; 9 nucleotides match TRBD1. Trimming cost V 0 bases and J 2 bases; bases outside gene matches: 11. This CDR3 is 18 amino acids long. Germline assignment: CDR1 SGDLS and CDR2 YYNGEE.

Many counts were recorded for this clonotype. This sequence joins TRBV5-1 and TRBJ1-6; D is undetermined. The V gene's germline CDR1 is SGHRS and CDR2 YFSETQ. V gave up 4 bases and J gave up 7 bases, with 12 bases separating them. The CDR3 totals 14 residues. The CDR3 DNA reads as TGCGCCAGCAGCCTGGACGAGTACAATTCACCCCTCCACTTT. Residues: CASSLDEYNSPLHF. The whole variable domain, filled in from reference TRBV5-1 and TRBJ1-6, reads KAGVTQTPRYLIKTRGQQVTLSCSPISGHRSVSWYQQTPGQGLQFLFEYFSETQRNKGNFPGRFSGRQFSNSRSEMNVSTLELGDSALYLCASSLDEYNSPLHFGNGTRLTVT.

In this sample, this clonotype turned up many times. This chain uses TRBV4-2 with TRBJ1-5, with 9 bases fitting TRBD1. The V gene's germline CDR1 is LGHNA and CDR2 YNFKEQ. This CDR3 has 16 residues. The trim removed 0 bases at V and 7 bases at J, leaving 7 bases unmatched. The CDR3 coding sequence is TGTGCCAGCAGCCAAGATGGAACAGGGGGCTGGCAGCCCCAGCATTTT. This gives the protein CASSQDGTGGWQPQHF.

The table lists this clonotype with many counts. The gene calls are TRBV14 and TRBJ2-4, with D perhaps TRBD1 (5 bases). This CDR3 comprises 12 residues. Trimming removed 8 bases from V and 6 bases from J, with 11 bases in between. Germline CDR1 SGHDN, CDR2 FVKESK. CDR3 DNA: TGTGCCAGCGCCAGACAGTCAAACATTCAGTACTTC. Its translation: CASARQSNIQYF.

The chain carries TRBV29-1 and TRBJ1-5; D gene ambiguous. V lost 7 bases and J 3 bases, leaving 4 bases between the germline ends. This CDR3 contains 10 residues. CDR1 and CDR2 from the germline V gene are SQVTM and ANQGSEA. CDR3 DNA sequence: TGCAGCGGCCCCAATCAGCCCCAGCATTTT. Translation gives CSGPNQPQHF.